This entry lists 17 T cell receptor beta chains sequenced from one sample in a study of response to subunit inactivated influenza vaccine. TCRdb reanalysed the RT-PCR reads using MiXCR and keeps one entry per CDR3 protein. The sample contains around 530,000 distinct CDR3 sequences, 12% of which appear only once. This specimen was PBMCs from blood, taken on the day of vaccination. These receptors were collected from a man aged 50 to 60 who received an inactivated influenza vaccine.

The rearrangement joins TRBV19 to TRBJ1-1; TRBD1 might be the D (6 bases). The CDR3 spans 16 residues. V was pared by 7 bases and J by 5 bases, with 23 bases between. Germline CDR1 LNHDA, CDR2 SQIVND (reference sequence). CDR3 sequence: CASNTRLGTQRTEAFF. Here the CDR3 DNA reads TGTGCCAGTAACACCCGTCTAGGGACACAGAGGACTGAAGCTTTCTTT.

CDR3 nucleotide sequence: TGTGCCAGCAGCGTAGTAAGCGGGAGCCCCCAAGAGACCCAGTACTTC. Its protein product is CASSVVSGSPQETQYF. The J gene is TRBJ2-5, the V gene TRBV9, with 8 bases aligning to TRBD2. The CDR3 loop spans 16 amino acids. J lost 1 base, V lost 0 bases, and 5 bases had no gene match. CDR1 is SGDLS, CDR2 YYNGEE, per germline.

The chain is built from TRBV7-9 and TRBJ2-5; D unresolved. The germline V and J ends were trimmed by 2 bases and 3 bases, with 10 bases remaining between them. The CDR3 covers 14 residues. Germline lookup yields CDR1 SEHNR and CDR2 FQNEAQ (reference sequence). Written as DNA, the CDR3 is TGTGCCAGCAGCTTACTGACGGAAAAAGAGACCCAGTACTTC. This encodes CASSLLTEKETQYF. The full variable domain, rest sourced from reference TRBV7-9 and TRBJ2-5, is DTGVSQNPRHKITKRGQNVTFRCDPISEHNRLYWYRQTLGQGPEFLTYFQNEAQLEKSRLLSDRFSAERPKGSFSTLEIQRTEQGDSAMYLCASSLLTEKETQYFGPGTRLLVL.

A note on this clonotype: The junction shows a germline mismatch at one end, possibly a read error. The genes are TRBV7-2 and TRBJ1-1; TRBD1 matches at 8 bases. Per germline, CDR1 SGHTA and CDR2 FQGNSA. This CDR3 is built from 16 residues. CDR3 in DNA: TGTGCCAGCAGCTCAAGAAGGGACAGGTGGGACACTGAAGCTTACTTT. This translates into CASSSRRDRWDTEAYF.

The table lists this clonotype with many counts. V usage is TRBV5-1 and J usage is TRBJ1-1; TRBD1 aligns across 7 bases. In germline, CDR1 is SGHRS, CDR2 YFSETQ. The CDR3 spans 14 residues. Trimming cost V 2 bases and J 2 bases; bases outside gene matches: 3. In DNA form, the CDR3 reads TGCGCCAGCAGCTTAGACAGGGCTAACACTGAAGCTTTCTTT. Amino acid sequence: CASSLDRANTEAFF.

In this sample, this clonotype turned up a few times. This sequence joins TRBV6-1 and TRBJ2-1, with 8 bases matching TRBD1. The germline V gene has CDR1 MNHNS and CDR2 SASEGT. This CDR3 is 14 amino acids long. Trimming at V came to 5 bases and at J to 4 bases, leaving 4 bases not matched to a gene. The CDR3 DNA sequence: TGTGCCAGCAGTCCATGGACAGGGTACAATGAGCAGTTCTTC. Translated, it gives CASSPWTGYNEQFF.

This clonotype was seen only a few times. The chain is built from TRBV7-2 and TRBJ2-5, with 13 positions matching TRBD2. CDR1 is SGHTA and CDR2 is FQGNSA in the germline V gene. CDR3 length: 16 amino acids. J lost 2 bases, V lost 5 bases, and 5 bases had no gene match. Here the CDR3 DNA reads TGTGCCAGCAGCGGACGGACTAGCGGGAGACAAGAGACCCAGTACTTC. Residues: CASSGRTSGRQETQYF.

This clonotype came up many times. The V gene is TRBV7-2, the J gene TRBJ2-1; 8 nucleotides line up with TRBD1. Germline lookup yields CDR1 SGHTA and CDR2 FQGNSA. The CDR3 has 14 residues. Trimming cost V 6 bases and J 4 bases; bases outside gene matches: 5. CDR3: CASSSRQGYNEQFF. Here the CDR3 DNA reads TGTGCCAGCAGTAGCAGACAGGGGTACAATGAGCAGTTCTTC.

This chain connects TRBV10-3 to TRBJ2-7, with D possibly being TRBD2 (5 bases). Germline CDR1 reads ENHRY; CDR2 reads SYGVKD. This CDR3 is built from 15 residues. V gave up 0 bases and J gave up 2 bases, with 11 bases separating them. The CDR3 region has the DNA TGTGCCATCAGTGAGTCGACTGGAGGTGCCTACGAGCAGTACTTC. Protein sequence: CAISESTGGAYEQYF.

This chain uses TRBV12-3 or TRBV12-4 with TRBJ1-1; TRBD1 might be the D (6 bases). The CDR3 spans 14 residues. The V end was cut by 3 bases, the J end by 3 bases, with 11 bases between. CDR3 sequence: CASSFGGGYTEAFF. The DNA of the CDR3 is TGTGCCAGCAGTTTCGGGGGCGGGTACACTGAAGCTTTCTTT.

This clonotype was recorded a few times. The V gene is TRBV28, the J gene TRBJ2-1; D may be TRBD1 (7 bases). This CDR3 is 16 amino acids long. Germline V gene sequence: CDR1 MDHEN, CDR2 SYDVKM. Between the trimmed V and J ends, which lost 9 bases and 3 bases, there was a span of 21 bases. CDR3 protein: CASGDDRDSLYNEQFF. In DNA form, the CDR3 reads TGTGCCAGTGGGGATGACAGGGACTCCCTCTACAATGAGCAGTTCTTC.

This clonotype has a handful of counts. The chain has TRBV10-3 and TRBJ1-6; 9 nucleotides align to TRBD1. The CDR3 length is 15 residues. Germline V gene sequence: CDR1 ENHRY, CDR2 SYGVKD. The ends lost 5 bases at V and 8 bases at J; junction bases unmatched: 7. CDR3 protein: CAISPGQGMDSPLHF. CDR3 bases: TGTGCCATCAGTCCGGGACAGGGTATGGATTCACCCCTCCACTTT.

This rearrangement joins TRBV9 to TRBJ2-7, with 8 bases that match TRBD2. Germline CDR1 reads SGDLS; CDR2 reads YYNGEE. V shed 4 bases, J shed 3 bases, and the junction held 6 bases outside the gene matches. The CDR3 sequence is 14 residues long. The CDR3 protein is CASSPQAGGYEQYF. DNA of the CDR3: TGTGCCAGCAGCCCTCAGGCGGGGGGCTACGAGCAGTACTTC.

The gene calls are TRBV28 and TRBJ2-7; 7 bases line up with TRBD2. V shed 2 bases, J shed 4 bases, and the junction held 5 bases outside the gene matches. This CDR3 has 14 amino acids. Germline-derived CDR1 and CDR2 are MDHEN and SYDVKM. CDR3 amino acids: CASSLASGHYEQYF. The DNA for the CDR3 is TGTGCCAGCAGTTTAGCTAGCGGCCATTACGAGCAGTACTTC.

This clonotype was recorded a few times. The V call is TRBV7-2, the J call TRBJ1-5; the D is unclear. The germline V gene has CDR1 SGHTA and CDR2 FQGNSA. V lost 5 bases, J lost 9 bases, and 20 bases lay in between. This CDR3 spans 15 amino acids. The DNA of the CDR3 is TGTGCCAGCAGCCTGAAAGCGGGCCTAGTAGGGCCCCAGCATTTT. Its translation is CASSLKAGLVGPQHF.

The chain employs TRBV12-3 or TRBV12-4 and TRBJ2-5, with 11 positions matching TRBD1. The CDR3 totals 15 residues. V lost 6 bases to trimming and J lost 4 bases; unmatched junction nucleotides: 7. CDR3: CASSKTGTGGETQYF. The CDR3 nucleotides read TGTGCCAGCAGCAAAACCGGGACAGGGGGAGAGACCCAGTACTTC.

This clonotype was counted a few times. The chain joins TRBV6-1 to TRBJ2-6; D is perhaps TRBD2 (7 bases). Looked up from germline, CDR1 is MNHNS and CDR2 is SASEGT. Trimming removed 10 bases from V and 0 bases from J, with 16 bases in between. The CDR3 spans 16 residues. The CDR3 nucleotides are TGTGCCATGCCCCCGGGGGGCCTCTCTGGGGCCAACGTCCTGACTTTC. Translating gives CAMPPGGLSGANVLTF.